This T cell receptor (beta chain) was identified in a study of identical twins. A universal primer site was added by template switching, and unique molecular identifiers were carried by the cDNA. TCRdb processed the 5' RACE reads anew with MiXCR; each CDR3 protein has one entry. This table holds roughly 290,000 distinct CDR3 sequences, under 9% found once. This clonotype was observed at least ten times. This sample also belongs to another study, concerning yellow fever vaccine responses in identical twins.

The sequenced sample was memory (CD45RO+) T cells sorted from blood. The sequence derives from a woman aged 18-35 years in good health.

The CDR3 nucleotides read TGTGCCACCAGCAGAGATCTCTCCCCTAGCGGGAGCAAGACCCAGTACTTC. It encodes CATSRDLSPSGSKTQYF. The rearrangement joins TRBV15 to TRBJ2-5; TRBD2 agrees at 10 bases. V shed 0 bases and J 6 bases; nucleotides not matched to a gene: 10. The CDR3 covers 17 residues. CDR1 is LNHNV, CDR2 YYDKDF, per germline (reference sequence). The full variable domain, its missing parts supplied by reference TRBV15 and TRBJ2-5, is DAMVIQNPRYQVTQFGKPVTLSCSQTLNHNVMYWYQQKSSQAPKLLFHYYDKDFNNEADTPDNFQSRRPNTSFCFLDIRSPGLGDTAMYLCATSRDLSPSGSKTQYFGPGTRLLVL.